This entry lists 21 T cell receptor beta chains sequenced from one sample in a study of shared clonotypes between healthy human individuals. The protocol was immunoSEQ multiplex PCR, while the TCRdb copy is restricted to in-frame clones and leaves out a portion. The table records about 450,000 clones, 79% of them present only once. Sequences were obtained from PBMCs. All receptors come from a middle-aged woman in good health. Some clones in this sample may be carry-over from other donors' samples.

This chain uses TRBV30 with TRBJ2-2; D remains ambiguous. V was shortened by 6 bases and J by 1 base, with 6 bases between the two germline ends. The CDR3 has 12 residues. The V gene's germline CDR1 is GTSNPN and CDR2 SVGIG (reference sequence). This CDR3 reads CACPGNTGELFF. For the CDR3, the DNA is TGTGCCTGCCCTGGGAACACCGGGGAGCTGTTTTTT.

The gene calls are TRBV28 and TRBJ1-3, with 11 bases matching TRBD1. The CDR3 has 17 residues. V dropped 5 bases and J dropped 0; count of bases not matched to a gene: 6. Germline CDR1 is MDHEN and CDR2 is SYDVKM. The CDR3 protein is CASSLPGTGGSGNTIYF. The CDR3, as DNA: TGTGCCAGCAGTCTCCCCGGGACAGGGGGCTCTGGAAACACCATATATTTT.

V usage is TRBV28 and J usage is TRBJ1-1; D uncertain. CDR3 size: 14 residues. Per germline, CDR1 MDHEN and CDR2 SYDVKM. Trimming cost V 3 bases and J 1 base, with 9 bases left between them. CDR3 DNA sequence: TGTGCCAGCAGTTTGATGGGGAGGAACACTGAAGCTTTCTTT. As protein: CASSLMGRNTEAFF.

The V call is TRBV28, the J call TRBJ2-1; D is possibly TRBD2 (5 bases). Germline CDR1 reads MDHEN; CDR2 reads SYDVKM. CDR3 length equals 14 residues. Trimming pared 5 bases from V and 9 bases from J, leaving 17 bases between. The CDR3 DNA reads TGTGCCAGCAGTCCCCCCGGGGTCGTCTTTGAGCAGTTCTTC. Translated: CASSPPGVVFEQFF.

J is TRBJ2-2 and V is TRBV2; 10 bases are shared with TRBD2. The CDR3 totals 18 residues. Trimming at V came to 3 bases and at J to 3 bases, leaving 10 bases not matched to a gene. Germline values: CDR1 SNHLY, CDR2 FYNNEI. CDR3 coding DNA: TGTGCCAGCAGTGACGGTACAGCGGGAGGGTTAGACACCGGGGAGCTGTTTTTT. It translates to CASSDGTAGGLDTGELFF.

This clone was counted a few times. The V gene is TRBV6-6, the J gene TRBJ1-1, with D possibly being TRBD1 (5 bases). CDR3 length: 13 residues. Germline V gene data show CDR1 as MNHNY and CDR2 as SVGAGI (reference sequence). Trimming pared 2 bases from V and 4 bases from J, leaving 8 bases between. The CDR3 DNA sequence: TGTGCCAGCAGTTACGTGGGGGGCACTGAAGCTTTCTTT. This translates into CASSYVGGTEAFF.

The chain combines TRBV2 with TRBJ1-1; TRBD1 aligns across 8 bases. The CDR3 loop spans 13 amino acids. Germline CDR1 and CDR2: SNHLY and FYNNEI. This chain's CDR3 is CANGQGLNTEAFF. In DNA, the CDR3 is TGTGCGAACGGACAGGGCTTGAACACTGAAGCTTTCTTT.

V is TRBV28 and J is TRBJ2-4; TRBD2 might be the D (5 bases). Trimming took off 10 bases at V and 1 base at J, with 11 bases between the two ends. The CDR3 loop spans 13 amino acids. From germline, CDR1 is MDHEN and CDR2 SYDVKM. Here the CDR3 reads CATREFAKNIQYF. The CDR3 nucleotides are TGTGCCACTAGGGAGTTTGCCAAAAACATTCAGTACTTC.

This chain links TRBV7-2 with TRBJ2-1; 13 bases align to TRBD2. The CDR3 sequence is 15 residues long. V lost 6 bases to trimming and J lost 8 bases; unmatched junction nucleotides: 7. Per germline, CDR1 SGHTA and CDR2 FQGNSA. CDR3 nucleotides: TGTGCCAGCAGGCAAACTAGCGGGAGGGTCGATGAGCAGTTCTTC. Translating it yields CASRQTSGRVDEQFF. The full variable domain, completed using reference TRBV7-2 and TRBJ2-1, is GAGVSQSPSNKVTEKGKDVELRCDPISGHTALYWYRQSLGQGLEFLIYFQGNSAPDKSGLPSDRFSAERTGGSVSTLTIQRTQQEDSAVYLCASRQTSGRVDEQFFGPGTRLTVL.

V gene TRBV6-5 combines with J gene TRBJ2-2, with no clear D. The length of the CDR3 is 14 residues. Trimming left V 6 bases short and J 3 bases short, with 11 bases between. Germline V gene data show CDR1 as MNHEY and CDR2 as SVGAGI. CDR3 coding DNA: TGTGCCAGCAGCACATCGACTGACACCGGGGAGCTGTTTTTT. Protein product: CASSTSTDTGELFF.

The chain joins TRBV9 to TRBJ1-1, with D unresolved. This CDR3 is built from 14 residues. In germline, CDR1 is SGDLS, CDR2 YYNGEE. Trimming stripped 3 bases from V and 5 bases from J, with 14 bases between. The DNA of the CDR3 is TGTGCCAGCAGCGCAATAAGAGGGTCGACTGAAGCTTTCTTT. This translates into CASSAIRGSTEAFF.

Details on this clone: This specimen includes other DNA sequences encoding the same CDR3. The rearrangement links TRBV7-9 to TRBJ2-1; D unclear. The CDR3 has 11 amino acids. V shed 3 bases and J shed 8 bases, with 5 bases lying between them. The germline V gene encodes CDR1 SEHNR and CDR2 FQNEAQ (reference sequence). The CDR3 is CASSFFDEQFF. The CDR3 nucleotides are TGTGCCAGCAGCTTTTTCGATGAGCAGTTCTTC.

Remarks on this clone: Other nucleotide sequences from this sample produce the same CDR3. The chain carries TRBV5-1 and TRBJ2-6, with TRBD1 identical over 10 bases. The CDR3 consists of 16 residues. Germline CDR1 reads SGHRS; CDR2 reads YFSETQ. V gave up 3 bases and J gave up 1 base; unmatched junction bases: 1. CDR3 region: CASSWTGGSGANVLTF. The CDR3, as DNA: TGCGCCAGCAGCTGGACAGGGGGATCTGGGGCCAACGTCCTGACTTTC. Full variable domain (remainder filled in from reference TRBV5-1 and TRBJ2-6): KAGVTQTPRYLIKTRGQQVTLSCSPISGHRSVSWYQQTPGQGLQFLFEYFSETQRNKGNFPGRFSGRQFSNSRSEMNVSTLELGDSALYLCASSWTGGSGANVLTFGAGSRLTVL.

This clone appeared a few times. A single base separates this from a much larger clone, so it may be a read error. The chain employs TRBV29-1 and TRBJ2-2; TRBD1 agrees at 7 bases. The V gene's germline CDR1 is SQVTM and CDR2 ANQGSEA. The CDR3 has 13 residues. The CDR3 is CSVNRGGTGELCF. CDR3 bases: TGCAGCGTTAACAGGGGCGGCACCGGGGAGCTGTGTTTT.

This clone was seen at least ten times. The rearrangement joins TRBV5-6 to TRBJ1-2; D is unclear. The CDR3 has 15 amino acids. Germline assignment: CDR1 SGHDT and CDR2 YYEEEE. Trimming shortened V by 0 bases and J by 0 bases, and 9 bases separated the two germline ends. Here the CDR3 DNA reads TGTGCCAGCAGCTTGGTCGTGGGAGCTAACTATGGCTACACCTTC. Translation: CASSLVVGANYGYTF.

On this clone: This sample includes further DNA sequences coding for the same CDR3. CDR3 protein: CASSLGYEQYF. The CDR3 DNA is TGTGCCAGCAGTCTGGGGTACGAGCAGTACTTC. The chain employs TRBV28 and TRBJ2-7, with unresolved D. Trimming left V 5 bases short and J 4 bases short, with 6 bases between. The CDR3 spans 11 residues. The germline CDR1 and CDR2 sequences are MDHEN and SYDVKM.

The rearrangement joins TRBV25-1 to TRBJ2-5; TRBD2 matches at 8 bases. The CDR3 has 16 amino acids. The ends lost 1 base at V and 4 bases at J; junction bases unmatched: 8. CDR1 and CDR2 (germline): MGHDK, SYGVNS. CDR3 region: CASSEFGYAGGETQYF. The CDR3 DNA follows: TGTGCCAGCAGTGAATTTGGCTACGCGGGGGGAGAGACCCAGTACTTC.

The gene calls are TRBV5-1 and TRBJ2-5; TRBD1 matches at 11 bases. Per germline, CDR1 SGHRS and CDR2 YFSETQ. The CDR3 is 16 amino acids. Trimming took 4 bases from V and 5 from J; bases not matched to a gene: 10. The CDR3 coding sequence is TGCGCCAGCAGCAGATGGACAGGGGGCCCGTTGGAGACCCAGTACTTC. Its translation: CASSRWTGGPLETQYF. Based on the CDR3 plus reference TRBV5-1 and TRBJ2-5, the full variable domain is KAGVTQTPRYLIKTRGQQVTLSCSPISGHRSVSWYQQTPGQGLQFLFEYFSETQRNKGNFPGRFSGRQFSNSRSEMNVSTLELGDSALYLCASSRWTGGPLETQYFGPGTRLLVL.

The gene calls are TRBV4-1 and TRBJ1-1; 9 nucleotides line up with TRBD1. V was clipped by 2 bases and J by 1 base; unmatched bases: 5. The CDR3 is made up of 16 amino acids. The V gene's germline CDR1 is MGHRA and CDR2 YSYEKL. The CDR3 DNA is TGCGCCAGCAGCCAACCACGACAGGGGGGGAACACTGAAGCTTTCTTT. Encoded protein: CASSQPRQGGNTEAFF.

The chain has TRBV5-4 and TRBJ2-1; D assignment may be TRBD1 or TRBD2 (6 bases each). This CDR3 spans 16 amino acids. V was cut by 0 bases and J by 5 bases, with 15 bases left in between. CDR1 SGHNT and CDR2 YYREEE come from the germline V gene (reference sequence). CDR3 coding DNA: TGTGCCAGCAGCTTGGGGGGGCGCGGGGAGAACAATGAGCAGTTCTTC. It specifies CASSLGGRGENNEQFF. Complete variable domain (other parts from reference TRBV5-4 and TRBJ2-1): ETGVTQSPTHLIKTRGQQVTLRCSSQSGHNTVSWYQQALGQGPQFIFQYYREEENGRGNFPPRFSGLQFPNYSSELNVNALELDDSALYLCASSLGGRGENNEQFFGPGTRLTVL.

DNA of the CDR3: TGTGCCAGCAGCTTGGCCGGGACAGGGGGCGCTGGCTACACCTTC. As protein: CASSLAGTGGAGYTF. V usage is TRBV5-6 and J usage is TRBJ1-2; 12 bases fit TRBD1. The J segment lost 7 bases and the V segment lost 0 bases, leaving 4 bases of the junction unmatched. Germline V lookup: CDR1 SGHDT, CDR2 YYEEEE. There are 15 residues in the CDR3.